A selection of T cell receptor beta chains follows, all from one sample in a study of early T cells in non-severe SARS-CoV-2 infection. TCRdb ran MiXCR on the 5' RACE reads and lists one entry per CDR3 protein. Of tens of thousands of distinct CDR3 sequences listed, under 15% are singletons. The sample taken for sequencing was whole blood. These receptors all stem from an adult who was a healthcare worker with PCR-confirmed SARS-CoV-2 infection or an uninfected control (not recorded which). CDR3s include the opening cysteine and the closing phenylalanine or tryptophan. The D gene is left open where the match is weak. Size is stated for part of the rows, as once, few or many counts, or as a class when the clone is expanded.

. many TRBJ1-2 TRBV5-6 CASSFKGSGVDYGYTF TGTGCCAGCAGCTTTAAGGGAAGTGGCGTAGACTATGGCTACACCTTC
. few TRBJ2-1 TRBV29-1 CSVVGGLGDEQFF TGCAGCGTTGTGGGGGGACTTGGCGATGAGCAGTTCTTC
. . TRBJ2-7 TRBV19 CASTSPGTGGVEQYF TGTGCCAGTACTTCCCCCGGGACTGGGGGTGTCGAGCAGTACTTC
TRBD1 many TRBJ2-3 TRBV24-1 CATSDPGTGGGDTQYF TGTGCCACCAGTGACCCAGGGACAGGGGGCGGAGATACGCAGTATTTT
TRBD2 many TRBJ2-1 TRBV20-1 CSASGGASYNEQFF TGCAGTGCTAGCGGGGGGGCCTCCTACAATGAGCAGTTCTTC
. many TRBJ2-1 TRBV2 CASSSLTSFHEQFF TGTGCCAGCAGTTCCCTCACCAGCTTTCATGAGCAGTTCTTC
. many TRBJ2-6 TRBV5-6 CASSLAGRGPSGANVLTF TGTGCCAGCAGCTTGGCCGGCAGGGGACCCTCTGGGGCCAACGTCCTGACTTTC
TRBD1 many TRBJ2-7 TRBV7-3 CASSLGQDYEQYF TGTGCCAGCAGCCTTGGACAGGACTACGAGCAGTACTTC
. . TRBJ2-7 TRBV10-3 CAISRQSHEQYF TGTGCCATCAGTCGGCAGAGCCACGAGCAGTACTTC
TRBD1 . TRBJ2-3 TRBV18 CASSPRTGDTDTQYF TGTGCCAGCTCACCACGGACAGGGGACACAGATACGCAGTATTTT
TRBD1 few TRBJ1-2 TRBV4-1 CASSQVGDRGRNGYTF TGCGCCAGCAGCCAAGTCGGGGACAGGGGGCGAAATGGCTACACCTTC
. few TRBJ2-3 TRBV5-6 CASSLGPGPTDTQYF TGTGCCAGCAGCTTGGGGCCCGGACCTACAGATACGCAGTATTTT
TRBD2 many TRBJ2-2 TRBV7-2 CASRLAGGHNTGELFF TGTGCCAGCCGACTAGCGGGGGGGCATAATACCGGGGAGCTGTTTTTT
. . TRBJ2-7 TRBV7-9 CASSSQQAPLYEQYF TGTGCCAGCAGCTCACAACAGGCACCCCTCTACGAGCAGTACTTC
. few TRBJ1-5 TRBV28 CASSKGQNSNQPQHF TGTGCCAGCAGTAAGGGACAAAATAGCAATCAGCCCCAGCATTTT
. once TRBJ2-2 TRBV4-1 CASSQESGSRAKLFF TGCGCCAGCAGCCAAGAAAGTGGCAGCCGGGCGAAGCTGTTTTTT
. few TRBJ2-3 TRBV20-1 CSARRRGIGSVDTQYF TGCAGTGCTAGAAGGAGGGGAATTGGGTCGGTGGATACGCAGTATTTT
. many TRBJ2-7 TRBV20-1 CSVAGMREQYF TGTAGTGTAGCTGGGATGCGCGAGCAGTACTTC
TRBD1 many TRBJ1-6 TRBV5-1 CASSSEGTGRSPLHF TGCGCCAGCAGCTCGGAGGGGACAGGGCGTTCACCCCTCCACTTT
TRBD1 . TRBJ2-4 TRBV28 CASRDRGLDIQYF TGTGCCAGCAGGGACAGGGGGCTGGACATTCAGTACTTC
. few TRBJ1-2 TRBV7-3 CASSLRRVENYGYTF TGTGCCAGCAGCTTAAGGCGGGTAGAAAACTATGGCTACACCTTC
. many TRBJ1-5 TRBV28 CASRVRGYQPQHF TGTGCCAGCAGGGTTCGTGGCTATCAGCCCCAGCATTTT